This is a list of T cell receptor beta chains from one sample in a study of control samples from healthy donors and cancer patients. Using immunoSEQ multiplex PCR, the repertoire was profiled, and TCRdb retains in-frame clones only, with some absent. The sample lists about 110,000 clones, around 87% occurring once. Sequencing was performed on PBMCs. Source of these receptors: a woman in her fifties or sixties with lung cancer. Each CDR3 is given without its conserved first and last residue. The listing skips clone size in some rows; elsewhere it reads once, few, many or a size class.

j_call clone_size cdr3_length v_call cdr3_aa
TRBJ2-3 NA 17 TRBV12-1 ASSFKLAGHCPSTDTQY
TRBJ1-1 few 10 TRBV2 ASSDPNTEAF
TRBJ2-7 NA 14 TRBV6-5 ASSWEGTGGLGEQY
TRBJ1-1 NA 12 TRBV30 AWSAETGDPEAF
TRBJ2-1 NA 12 TRBV27 ASSPTGGRFEQF
TRBJ1-2 NA 13 TRBV3-1/TRBV3-2 ASTEGRNSRYGYT
TRBJ1-2 NA 15 TRBV7-3 ASSLTPPGTGGYGYT
TRBJ1-4 once 16 TRBV5-8 ASSTGTTTPPTNEKLF
TRBJ1-5 NA 13 TRBV3-1/TRBV3-2 ASSQDLTTDQPQH
TRBJ2-7 NA 14 TRBV3-1/TRBV3-2 ASSQRRQAKPYEQY
TRBJ1-5 once 14 TRBV7-6 ASSPNRDRGHQPQH